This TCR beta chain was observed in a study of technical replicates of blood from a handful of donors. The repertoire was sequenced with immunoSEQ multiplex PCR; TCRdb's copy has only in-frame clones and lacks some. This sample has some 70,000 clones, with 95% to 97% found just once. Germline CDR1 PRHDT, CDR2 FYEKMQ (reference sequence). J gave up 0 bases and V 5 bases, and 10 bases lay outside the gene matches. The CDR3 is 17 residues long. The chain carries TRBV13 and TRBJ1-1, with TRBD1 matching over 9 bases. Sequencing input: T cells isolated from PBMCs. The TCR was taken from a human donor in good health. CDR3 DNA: TGTGCCAGCAGCCAGACCACAGGGGGCGACATGAACACTGAAGCTTTCTTT. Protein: CASSQTTGGDMNTEAFF.